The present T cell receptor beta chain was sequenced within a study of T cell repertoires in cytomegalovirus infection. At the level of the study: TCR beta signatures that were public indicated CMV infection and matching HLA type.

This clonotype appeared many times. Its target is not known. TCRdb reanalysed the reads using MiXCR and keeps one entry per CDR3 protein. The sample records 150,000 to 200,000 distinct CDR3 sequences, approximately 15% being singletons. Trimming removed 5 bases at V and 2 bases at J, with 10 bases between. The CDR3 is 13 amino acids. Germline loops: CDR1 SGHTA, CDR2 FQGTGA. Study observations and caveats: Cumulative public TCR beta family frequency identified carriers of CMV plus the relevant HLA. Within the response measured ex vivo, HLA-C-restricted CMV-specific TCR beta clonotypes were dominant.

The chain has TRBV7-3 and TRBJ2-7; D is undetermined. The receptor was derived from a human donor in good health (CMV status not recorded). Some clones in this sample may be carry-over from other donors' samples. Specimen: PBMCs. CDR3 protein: CASSRTSAYEQYF. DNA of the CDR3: TGTGCCAGCAGCCGGACCTCCGCCTACGAGCAGTACTTC.